The 27 T cell receptor beta chains in this list originate from one sample, sequenced in a study of molecular identifiers for immune sequencing clone quantification. TCRdb re-called the PCR reads with MiXCR, one entry per CDR3 protein. The repertoire includes approximately 680,000 distinct CDR3 sequences, roughly 25% of them detected once, and 0.78% sits in the top ten. The sample was naive CD8+ T cells from blood, with Jurkat cell RNA spiked in. Regarding subset: FACS-sorted CD8+CD4-CCR7+CD45RA+ naive T cells. These receptors all come from a human donor in good health. Some libraries in this study had Jurkat cell RNA spiked in.

This clonotype was observed once. Given a much more abundant clone one base away, this may be a read error. The chain carries TRBV27 and TRBJ2-7; D ambiguous. Germline V gene sequence: CDR1 MNHEY, CDR2 SMNVEV (reference sequence). Trimming removed 9 bases at V and 0 bases at J, with 12 bases between. The CDR3 sequence is 13 residues long. CDR3 sequence: CASDGLSSYEQYF. In nucleotides, the CDR3 is TGTGCCAGTGACGGGCTGAGCTCCTACGAGCAGTACTTC.

This clonotype came up many times. The chain links TRBV20-1 to TRBJ2-7, with a possible D match to TRBD2 (6 bases). Germline V gene sequence: CDR1 DFQATT, CDR2 SNEGSKA (reference sequence). V dropped 5 bases and J dropped 2 bases, with 10 bases sitting between them. This CDR3 is built from 12 residues. CDR3 bases: TGCAGTGCTGGGGCGGGGACCTACGAGCAGTACTTC. It specifies CSAGAGTYEQYF.

The rearrangement joins TRBV7-2 to TRBJ2-1; 7 bases fit TRBD1. The CDR3 has 17 residues. V shed 5 bases, J shed 4 bases, and the junction held 14 bases outside the gene matches. Germline V gives CDR1 SGHTA, CDR2 FQGNSA. The CDR3 protein is CASSPLHDRVLYNEQFF. The CDR3 DNA sequence: TGTGCCAGCAGCCCCCTCCACGACAGGGTATTGTACAATGAGCAGTTCTTC. Looking up the rest from reference TRBV7-2 and TRBJ2-1 gives the full variable domain: GAGVSQSPSNKVTEKGKDVELRCDPISGHTALYWYRQSLGQGLEFLIYFQGNSAPDKSGLPSDRFSAERTGGSVSTLTIQRTQQEDSAVYLCASSPLHDRVLYNEQFFGPGTRLTVL.

This chain uses TRBV7-2 with TRBJ2-7; D perhaps matches TRBD2 (6 bases). The CDR3 extends over 16 amino acids. Trimming took 5 bases from V and 2 from J, leaving 19 bases between them. Germline V gives CDR1 SGHTA, CDR2 FQGNSA. The CDR3 region is CASSLIGGEFPYEQYF. Written as DNA, the CDR3 is TGTGCCAGCAGCCTCATCGGGGGAGAGTTCCCCTACGAGCAGTACTTC.

On this clonotype: Without the conserved terminal phenylalanine or tryptophan, this CDR3 likely stems from a read error. CDR3 sequence reads: CAWSVLESYEQYL. The CDR3 nucleotides are TGTGCCTGGAGTGTACTAGAGTCCTACGAGCAGTACCTC. This chain connects TRBV30 to TRBJ2-7, with a tentative D call TRBD2 (5 bases). The CDR3 length is 13 residues. Trimming took 0 bases from V and 1 from J, leaving 7 bases between them. The V gene's germline CDR1 is GTSNPN and CDR2 SVGIG (reference sequence).

The chain joins TRBV20-1 to TRBJ2-2; no reliable D call. The CDR3 spans 17 residues. Germline CDR1 reads DFQATT; CDR2 reads SNEGSKA (reference sequence). The V end was cut by 0 bases, the J end by 2 bases, with 16 bases between. CDR3 bases: TGCAGTGCTAGAGATTTTAAACAGCCCCATAACACCGGGGAGCTGTTTTTT. Residues: CSARDFKQPHNTGELFF.

This clonotype has at least ten counts. This rearrangement joins TRBV7-9 to TRBJ2-3; unclear D gene. Trimming removed 5 bases from V and 6 bases from J, with 6 bases in between. The CDR3 sequence is 11 residues long. The germline V gene encodes CDR1 SEHNR and CDR2 FQNEAQ (reference sequence). The CDR3, as DNA: TGTGCCAGCAGCATGCGGGATACGCAGTATTTT. Its protein is CASSMRDTQYF.

The gene calls are TRBV13 and TRBJ1-2; the match to TRBD1 covers 8 bases. V lost 7 bases, J lost 6 bases, and 10 bases stayed unmatched. The CDR3 covers 14 residues. From germline, CDR1 is PRHDT and CDR2 FYEKMQ (reference sequence). CDR3 sequence (DNA): TGTGCCAGCACCAGGGGGCCGGGGGCGGATGGCTACACCTTC. As protein: CASTRGPGADGYTF. Full variable domain (outside the CDR3, taken from reference TRBV13 and TRBJ1-2): AAGVIQSPRHLIKEKRETATLKCYPIPRHDTVYWYQQGPGQDPQFLISFYEKMQSDKGSIPDRFSAQQFSDYHSELNMSSLELGDSALYFCASTRGPGADGYTFGSGTRLTVV.

This clonotype was observed a handful of times. V is TRBV2 and J is TRBJ2-7; 9 bases align to TRBD1. The CDR3 length is 15 residues. V was clipped by 4 bases and J by 5 bases; unmatched bases: 9. Germline CDR1 and CDR2: SNHLY and FYNNEI. The chain's CDR3 is CASSVTGGGIDEQYF. The CDR3 DNA reads TGTGCCAGCAGTGTGACAGGGGGTGGTATTGACGAGCAGTACTTC.

The rearrangement joins TRBV19 to TRBJ2-1; a weak D match, TRBD1 (5 bases). Looked up from germline, CDR1 is LNHDA and CDR2 is SQIVND (reference sequence). V gave up 2 bases and J gave up 10 bases, with 18 bases separating them. The CDR3 runs to 15 residues. The CDR3 bases are TGTGCCAGTAGTATACCCTCCCAGGGTTTTGGGGAGCAGTTCTTC. Translated: CASSIPSQGFGEQFF.

This clonotype was seen ten or more times. The chain links TRBV3-1 to TRBJ1-1; the D is unclear. Germline CDR1 reads LGHDT; CDR2 reads YNNKEL (reference sequence). The CDR3 runs 15 residues. V lost 1 base and J 0 bases, leaving 9 bases between the germline ends. CDR3 DNA: TGTGCCAGCAGCCAAGTTACAAACATGAACACTGAAGCTTTCTTT. As protein: CASSQVTNMNTEAFF.

Many counts were recorded for this clonotype. V and J are TRBV12-3 or TRBV12-4 and TRBJ1-1; D ambiguous. The CDR3 covers 13 residues. V was shortened by 2 bases and J by 6 bases, with 10 bases between the two germline ends. CDR3 coding DNA: TGTGCCAGCAGTTTAAATAGGGTTTCTGAAGCTTTCTTT. Translated: CASSLNRVSEAFF.

In its sample, this clonotype was seen a few times. This sequence joins TRBV7-9 and TRBJ2-7, with TRBD2 matching over 7 bases. This CDR3 has 15 amino acids. The V segment lost 0 bases and the J segment 1 base; nucleotides outside the gene matches: 3. Germline V gene sequence: CDR1 SEHNR, CDR2 FQNEAQ (reference sequence). The CDR3 is CASSLARDYSYEQYF. The CDR3 region has the DNA TGTGCCAGCAGCTTAGCGCGGGACTATTCCTACGAGCAGTACTTC. The full variable domain, in which reference TRBV7-9 and TRBJ2-7 provide the parts outside the CDR3, is DTGVSQNPRHKITKRGQNVTFRCDPISEHNRLYWYRQTLGQGPEFLTYFQNEAQLEKSRLLSDRFSAERPKGSFSTLEIQRTEQGDSAMYLCASSLARDYSYEQYFGPGTRLTVT.

There are a few counts of this clonotype. V gene TRBV28 combines with J gene TRBJ2-2; D is undetermined. The V end was cut by 6 bases, the J end by 4 bases, with 24 bases between. Germline CDR1 MDHEN, CDR2 SYDVKM. The CDR3 totals 18 residues. CDR3 amino acids: CASRTIPARDWGTGELFF. CDR3 bases: TGTGCCAGCAGAACTATACCGGCCCGAGATTGGGGCACCGGGGAGCTGTTTTTT.

This clonotype was observed once. At one of its ends the junction is not consistent with the germline gene, which may arise from a read error. CDR3 bases: TGTGCCTGTAGTTCGCCGGGACAGACCTACGAGCAGTACTTC. Its protein product is CACSSPGQTYEQYF. J is TRBJ2-7 and V is TRBV19; the match to TRBD1 covers 7 bases. The CDR3 covers 14 residues. In germline, CDR1 is LNHDA, CDR2 SQIVND (reference sequence).

There are a few counts of this clonotype. The chain joins TRBV4-2 to TRBJ2-1; TRBD2 agrees at 12 bases. After removal of 5 bases from V and 0 bases from J, the junction contained 5 bases not matched to a gene. This CDR3 region has 17 residues. Germline V gene sequence: CDR1 LGHNA, CDR2 YNFKEQ. Here the CDR3 reads CASSSSGRALSYNEQFF. The DNA of the CDR3 is TGTGCCAGCAGCTCTAGCGGGAGGGCCCTCTCCTACAATGAGCAGTTCTTC.

Only a few counts were recorded for this clonotype. This chain connects TRBV6-2 or TRBV6-3 to TRBJ1-1; TRBD1 might be the D (5 bases). The length of the CDR3 is 14 residues. The germline V gene encodes CDR1 MNHEY and CDR2 SVGEGT. V shed 6 bases and J shed 1 base, with 12 bases lying between them. As DNA, the CDR3 is TGTGCCAGCAGGGCCGGGACCGCGAACACTGAAGCTTTCTTT. It is translated as CASRAGTANTEAFF.

This clonotype was found many times. V usage is TRBV7-9 and J usage is TRBJ2-3, with 8 bases that match TRBD1. This CDR3 spans 20 amino acids. Germline lookup yields CDR1 SEHNR and CDR2 FQNEAQ (reference sequence). V lost 5 bases and J lost 3; bases outside the gene matches: 22. The DNA of the CDR3 is TGTGCCAGCAGCCCACAATTCCCACCCGGACAGGGTAGTGGTACAGATACGCAGTATTTT. Residues: CASSPQFPPGQGSGTDTQYF.

The rearrangement links TRBV10-1 to TRBJ2-7, with a tentative D call TRBD1 (5 bases). The CDR3 is made up of 14 amino acids. The V end was cut by 5 bases, the J end by 11 bases, with 22 bases between. CDR1 is WNHNN, CDR2 SYGVQD, per germline (reference sequence). This CDR3 reads CASSMPGQSAPEYF. CDR3 DNA sequence: TGCGCCAGCAGTATGCCAGGGCAATCCGCTCCGGAGTACTTC.

This clonotype was counted between two and nine times. The chain recombines TRBV6-2 or TRBV6-3 with TRBJ2-7; perhaps TRBD1 as D (6 bases). CDR1 is MNHEY and CDR2 is SVGEGT in the germline V gene. The ends were cut back, 3 bases at V and 9 bases at J, with 24 bases in the middle. This CDR3 is built from 16 residues. CDR3 in amino acids: CASSYSYRDVGRGQYF. CDR3 sequence (DNA): TGTGCCAGCAGTTATTCCTACAGGGATGTCGGGCGAGGGCAGTACTTC.

This sequence joins TRBV28 and TRBJ2-5; possibly TRBD1 for D (6 bases). The V and J ends lost 1 base and 5 bases respectively, with 11 bases between them. CDR1 is MDHEN and CDR2 is SYDVKM in the germline V gene. The CDR3 spans 14 residues. This CDR3 is CASSLYRVVETQYF. The CDR3 DNA reads as TGTGCCAGCAGTTTATACAGGGTCGTGGAGACCCAGTACTTC.

In its sample, this clonotype was seen a few times. This may arise from a read error, as a much more abundant clone is one base away. The chain carries TRBV4-2 and TRBJ1-5; D gene ambiguous. The CDR3 contains 14 residues. V lost 2 bases, J lost 4 bases, and 9 bases lay in between. Germline V gene data show CDR1 as LGHNA and CDR2 as YNFKEQ. The CDR3 DNA reads as TGTGCCAGCAGCCAAAGACACGGAAATCAGCCCCAGCATTTT. Translation gives CASSQRHGNQPQHF.

The chain carries TRBV13 and TRBJ2-5, with 10 bases lining up with TRBD2. The germline V gene encodes CDR1 PRHDT and CDR2 FYEKMQ (reference sequence). This CDR3 is built from 15 residues. Unmatched junction bases numbered 9, after V lost 2 bases and J lost 9 bases. CDR3 coding DNA: TGTGCCAGCAGCTTATTTCATACTAGCGGGGCGTCCCAGTACTTC. This encodes CASSLFHTSGASQYF.

This clonotype was counted between two and nine times. The chain combines TRBV4-3 with TRBJ2-7, with D possibly matching TRBD1 (5 bases). Trimming took off 0 bases at V and 1 base at J, with 13 bases between the two ends. The germline CDR1 and CDR2 sequences are LGHNA and YSLEER. This CDR3 region has 16 residues. The CDR3 DNA reads TGCGCCAGCAGCCAAGATAAGGGGCTTAATTCCTACGAGCAGTACTTC. It is translated as CASSQDKGLNSYEQYF.

A word on this clonotype: A clone one base away is much larger, so this may be a read error. The chain is built from TRBV12-3 or TRBV12-4 and TRBJ2-5, with D unclear. This CDR3 has 14 residues. CDR3 sequence reads: CASCLEVLQETQYF. The CDR3 DNA is TGTGCCAGCTGTTTAGAGGTTCTACAAGAGACCCAGTACTTC.

A single count supports this clonotype. This may be a read error: a much more frequent sequence differs by one nucleotide. Without the conserved terminal phenylalanine or tryptophan, this CDR3 likely stems from a read error. This chain uses TRBV7-2 with TRBJ2-1; D unresolved. Germline CDR1 SGHTA, CDR2 FQGNSA. This CDR3 comprises 13 residues. V was cut by 5 bases and J by 5 bases, with 10 bases left in between. The CDR3 loop is CASSATGHNEQFS. For the CDR3, the DNA is TGTGCCAGCAGCGCCACGGGCCACAATGAGCAGTTCTCC.

This clonotype was found many times. CDR3 sequence reads: CASSYGAGGYEQYF. Here the CDR3 DNA reads TGTGCCAGCAGTTATGGGGCGGGGGGCTACGAGCAGTACTTC. This sequence joins TRBV6-5 and TRBJ2-7, with TRBD2 identical over 8 bases. This CDR3 spans 14 amino acids. Unmatched junction bases numbered 4, after V lost 3 bases and J lost 3 bases. Germline V lookup: CDR1 MNHEY, CDR2 SVGAGI.